This record looks at one T cell receptor (beta chain) sequence and its context. What it recognizes is unknown. This record belongs to a study of cytomegalovirus exposure and HLA in healthy donors. General study findings and limits: The Asian-associated ancestry cluster reportedly had fewer N-insertions than the approximately 610-donor mean in a later analysis.

13 Jbeta primers and 60 Vbeta primers were used for the PCR. The protocol was immunoSEQ multiplex PCR, while the TCRdb copy is restricted to in-frame clones and leaves out a portion. The sample consists of roughly 240,000 clones, around 80% of them appearing once. After removal of 3 bases from V and 11 bases from J, the junction contained 5 bases not matched to a gene. The germline CDR1 and CDR2 sequences are GTSNPN and SVGIG (reference sequence). The CDR3 runs 11 residues. Sequencing was done on a sample of PBMCs. The TCR originated in a woman in her thirties or forties in good health and CMV-seropositive. V is TRBV30 and J is TRBJ1-1, with 8 bases matching TRBD1. The CDR3 nucleotides read TGTGCCTGGAGGGGGCAGGGGGCCGCTTTCTTT. Amino acids: CAWRGQGAAFF.